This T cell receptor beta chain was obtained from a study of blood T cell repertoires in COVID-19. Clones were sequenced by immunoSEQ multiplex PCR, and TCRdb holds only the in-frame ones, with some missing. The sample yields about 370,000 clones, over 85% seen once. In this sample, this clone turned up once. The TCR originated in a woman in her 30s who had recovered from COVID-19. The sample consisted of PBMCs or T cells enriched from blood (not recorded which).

The CDR3 DNA reads TGTGCCATCGGAACAGGTTCGTTCGTTACAGATACGCAGTATTTT. Protein sequence: CAIGTGSFVTDTQYF. The V and J genes are TRBV10-3 and TRBJ2-3; D perhaps matches TRBD1 (5 bases). V was trimmed by 8 bases and J by 3 bases, leaving 18 bases between them. Germline V lookup: CDR1 ENHRY, CDR2 SYGVKD. This CDR3 is 15 amino acids long.